Included here is one TCR beta chain sequence, with context. In the source study's methods: Amplifying reference gene primers gave estimates of nucleated cell counts. Some clones are missing from TCRdb's copy, which holds only in-frame ones; the method was immunoSEQ multiplex PCR. V and J calls and clone size are copied from that table; D and trimming were computed from the DNA. The table includes around 200,000 clones, 87% detected once. This sample was taken from a study of blood T cell repertoires in COVID-19. For the study at large: The samples span acute and convalescent COVID-19 from the United States, Italy and Spain. T cells, B-cell-depleted T cells, or PBMCs provided the cDNA or gDNA that served as material.

The source is a man aged 35-49 years with active or convalescent COVID-19. Sequencing was done on a sample of peripheral blood.

CDR3 sequence reads: CASTPDSSRDNYGYTF. DNA for the CDR3: TGTGCCAGCACCCCCGACAGCTCGCGGGACAACTATGGCTACACCTTC. The gene calls are TRBV7-2 and TRBJ1-2, with a possible D match to TRBD1 (5 bases). Germline CDR1 and CDR2: SGHTA and FQGNSA. This CDR3 has 16 amino acids. The V end was cut by 7 bases, the J end by 2 bases, with 20 bases between. Together with reference TRBV7-2 and TRBJ1-2, the CDR3 gives the full variable domain: GAGVSQSPSNKVTEKGKDVELRCDPISGHTALYWYRQSLGQGLEFLIYFQGNSAPDKSGLPSDRFSAERTGGSVSTLTIQRTQQEDSAVYLCASTPDSSRDNYGYTFGSGTRLTVV.